This TCR beta chain was sequenced for a study of post-analysis software for immune sequencing data. To note about this clonotype: Its antigen is as yet unknown.

The TCR beta cDNA libraries contained unique molecular identifiers. TCRdb itself ran the PCR reads through MiXCR, one entry per CDR3 protein. This sample yields some 500,000 distinct CDR3 sequences, of which roughly 45% are seen a single time; 9.5% to 13% belongs to the top ten. Germline values: CDR1 MNHEY, CDR2 SVGAGI. CDR3 length: 13 residues. V shed 5 bases, J shed 13 bases, and the junction held 11 bases outside the gene matches. Study-wide findings and caveats: Roughly 5 TRBV segments (TRBV5-6, TRBV5-1 and TRBV20-1 among them) occurred more frequently in patients than in controls.

The chain combines TRBV6-5 with TRBJ2-1; 7 positions agree with TRBD2. The sequenced sample consisted of blood. This receptor was taken from a girl aged 10 to 17 with multiple sclerosis. The CDR3 nucleotides are TGTGCCAGCAGTCGGACTAGTCAGAGAGACCAGTTCTTC. This encodes CASSRTSQRDQFF.